The entry below gives a single T cell receptor (beta chain) sequence along with its context. This clonotype was recorded many times. The antigen it binds to is not known. Per-base quality was not reported, and no clone a single base away is much larger than it. The time point label corresponds to: persistent/refractory GD, antithyroid drugs over 5 years with positive TRAb. For both TCR sequencing and RNA sequencing, RNA was extracted from PBMCs in TRIzol. The diagnosis of Graves' disease was made according to American Thyroid Association guidelines. Patients for the study were recruited at an endocrinology department in Xi'an, China. From each patient, 7.5 to 10 milliliters of peripheral blood was collected into an EDTA anticoagulant tube. PBMCs were isolated by Ficoll Paque Plus density gradient separation without further T cell sorting. An Agilent 2100 Bioanalyzer and agarose gel were used to check RNA quality, while a NanoDrop 2000 measured RNA concentration.

The entry originates in a study of regulatory T cells in long-lasting Graves disease (dated by TCRdb to 2020 to 2022). Regarding the study in general: Persistent Graves' disease meant more than 5 years of antithyroid drug treatment with TSH receptor autoantibodies that stayed positive. Persistent Graves' disease patients were compared with newly diagnosed Graves' disease patients by peripheral blood TCR sequencing and RNA sequencing. The study was registered as a clinical trial and conducted in China. A total of some 35 samples underwent TCR sequencing: about 13 from persistent and roughly 20 from newly diagnosed Graves' disease patients. In the clinical cohort, patients with persistent Graves' disease had used antithyroid drugs for an average of about 10.3 years.

V drops 1 base and J drops 3 bases, leaving 13 bases in between. Measured from the cysteine to the phenylalanine, the CDR3 is 15 residues long. CDR3 DNA only is kept here, 45 bases in frame from base 1. Looking up the germline V gene yields CDR1 SGHAT and CDR2 FQNNGV. Study-wide conclusions, independent of this receptor: TRBV28, TRBJ1-2 and TRBJ2-5 were preferentially used in persistent disease, while TRBV20-1 and TRBJ2-1 were favored in newly diagnosed disease. Patients with persistent disease shared more public clonotypes (around 3,000) than newly diagnosed patients did (approximately 970). The authors noted that the small sample size was a limitation that may lower accuracy. Peripheral blood alone was examined, since thyroid tissue, which constituted the primary lesion, could not be accessed. Only the TCR beta chain was sequenced and analyzed. Persistent Graves' disease patients showed lower TCR Shannon entropy and fewer highly expanded clones than newly diagnosed patients, suggesting clonal expansion.

Libraries were built with multiplex PCR. This sample was sequenced with an Illumina HiSeq 4000. iRepertoire HTBI primers and Arm-PCR amplification of CDR3 regions were used to construct TCR beta libraries. Before sequencing, the PCR products went through gel purification. In the authors' own workflow: Gene usage analysis of CDR3 amino acid clonotypes relied on the approximately 60 TRBV and 12 to 15 TRBJ segments identified across samples. Filtered high-quality paired reads were merged into contigs using COPE and FqMerger. BLAST was used to align contigs to the IMGT TRBV, TRBD and TRBJ reference genes, and CDR3 was defined following IMGT. Clonotypes above 0.1% frequency were classified as highly expanded clones. Repertoire diversity was measured by Shannon entropy, and V-J evenness by the Gini coefficient. Public clonotypes were defined as clonotypes shared by more than one individual. TCRdb reran the public reads through fastp at Q25 and MiXCR, keeping productive beta chains. CDR3 protein duplicates are merged, each entry listing the most common genes and DNA. The V and J calls reflect TCRdb's pipeline rather than the authors' work. Here the sample has roughly 400,000 distinct CDR3 sequences; roughly 20% occur a single time. The ten largest clones add up to roughly 20% of the sample.

The sequence joins TRBV11-2 to TRBJ2-7; the best D guess is TRBD1, with 6 bases matching. The origin of this receptor is a female donor with Graves disease. Sequencing used peripheral blood mononuclear cells (PBMCs), obtained when the disease was refractory, from a patient treated with antithyroid drugs. The CDR3 is CASSLVRTALYEQYF. The DNA sequence is as follows: TGTGCCAGCAGCTTAGTACGGACAGCCCTCTACGAGCAGTACTTC. Reference TRBV11-2 and TRBJ2-7 genes cover what lies past the CDR3, so the full variable domain is EAGVAQSPRYKIIEKRQSVAFWCNPISGHATLYWYQQILGQGPKLLIQFQNNGVVDDSQLPKDRFSAERLKGVDSTLKIQPAKLEDSAVYLCASSLVRTALYEQYFGPGTRLTVT.